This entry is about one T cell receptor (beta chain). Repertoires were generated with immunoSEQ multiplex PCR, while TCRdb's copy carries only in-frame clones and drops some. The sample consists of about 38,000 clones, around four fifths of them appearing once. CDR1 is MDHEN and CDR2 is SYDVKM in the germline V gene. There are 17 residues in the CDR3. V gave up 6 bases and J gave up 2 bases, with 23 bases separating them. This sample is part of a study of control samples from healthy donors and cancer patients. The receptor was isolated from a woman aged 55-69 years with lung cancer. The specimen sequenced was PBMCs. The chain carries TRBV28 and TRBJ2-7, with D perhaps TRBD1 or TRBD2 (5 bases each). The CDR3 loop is CASRRGPGTLDTYEQYF. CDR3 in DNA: TGTGCCAGCAGGAGGGGACCCGGGACCTTAGACACCTACGAGCAGTACTTC.